This TCR beta chain was identified in a study of blood T cells in healthy people across ages. The table lists this clonotype with a count of one. As yet, its antigen is unknown. Study observations and caveats: The long-lived group displayed more naive CD4+ cells, plus higher diversity, than the aged donors did.

Then a second PCR, running about 6 to 11 cycles, was carried out with a sample-barcoded 5' primer and a J-beta primer mix. All samples gave at least 2.5 million CDR3-containing paired-end reads. MiXCR, run by TCRdb on the 5' RACE reads, gives a single entry per CDR3 protein. The sample holds some 850,000 distinct CDR3 sequences, more than 25% seen once. The same data also went into a second study, on T cells of mothers and their children.

Sequencing used blood. This clonotype originated in a boy under 18 in good health.

The CDR3 DNA reads as TGTGCCAGCAGTATGCCCCTCGGGACAGCGAACCCTAACTATGGCTACACCTTC. It codes for CASSMPLGTANPNYGYTF. The chain links TRBV12-3 or TRBV12-4 to TRBJ1-2; 7 bases fit TRBD1. The V gene end was trimmed by 5 bases and the J gene end by 0 bases; junction bases not matched to a gene: 15. The length of the CDR3 is 18 residues.